This T cell receptor beta chain was observed in a study of cytotoxic CD8 clonotypes in ibrutinib-treated CLL. As for the study in general: Responses comprised around 24 partial and 2 complete; at median roughly 64 months, roughly 14 remained remitted and around 12 progressed.

Trimming took 10 bases from V and 2 from J, leaving 17 bases between them. Germline CDR1 is LNHDA and CDR2 is SQIVND (reference sequence). The length of the CDR3 is 15 residues. Assay: immunoSEQ multiplex PCR; the TCRdb copy retains only in-frame clones and omits some. The table has approximately 45,000 clones, over 50% seen once. This TCR came from a human donor with chronic lymphocytic leukemia. The V gene is TRBV19, the J gene TRBJ2-2; no clear D gene. The material sequenced was PBMCs, taken after 24 months of ibrutinib treatment. CDR3 coding DNA: TGTGCCACCCTCTCGAGGAGAAGTAACACCGGGGAGCTGTTTTTT. Translation: CATLSRRSNTGELFF.